The T cell receptor beta chain under discussion was sequenced for a study of cytomegalovirus exposure and HLA in healthy donors. Study at large: Among roughly 180 million T cells, an earlier analysis found about 110 million unique TCR beta sequences. Overall study findings and caveats: TCR beta sequences reportedly predicted most subjects' HLA-A and HLA-B alleles accurately. Per a prior analysis, the majority of TCR beta V segments were productive roughly 87% or roughly 30% of the time. CMV antigen specificity of a few CMV-associated chains was confirmed in vitro.

CDR1 and CDR2 from the germline V gene are SGDLS and YYNGEE. The CDR3 is 14 residues long. In regard to this clone: Its antigen remains unknown. A junction boundary mismatches the germline segment, possibly from a read error.

Primers for the PCR totalled 60 Vbeta and 13 Jbeta. TCRdb keeps only in-frame clones here, not all; method: immunoSEQ multiplex PCR. The table shows about 150,000 clones, with roughly four fifths occurring only once. The sequencing input was PBMCs. The genes are TRBV9 and TRBJ1-1, with a weak D call TRBD1 (5 bases). This TCR derives from a girl between 10 and 17 years old in good health and CMV-seropositive. Here the CDR3 DNA reads TGTGCCAACAGCCGGATGAAGGGGTCCACTGAAGCTTTCTTT. This codes for CANSRMKGSTEAFF.